This T cell receptor beta chain was found in a study of blood T cells in healthy people across ages. A second PCR of roughly 7 to 11 cycles used a sample-barcoded 5' primer and a J-beta primer mix. TCRdb itself ran the 5' RACE reads through MiXCR, one entry per CDR3 protein. The table shows fewer than 750,000 distinct CDR3 sequences, with around 50% occurring only once. The V and J ends lost 8 bases and 2 bases respectively, with 16 bases between them. CDR3 length equals 14 residues. Germline V gene sequence: CDR1 SQVTM, CDR2 ANQGSEA. This sequence was found in an elderly woman in good health. This chain links TRBV29-1 with TRBJ2-1; TRBD1 or TRBD2 may be the D gene (5 bases each). Material: blood. In DNA form, the CDR3 reads TGCAGCATCTCCGGGACCTCCACCTACAATGAGCAGTTCTTC. Its translation: CSISGTSTYNEQFF.